A single sample is the source of the 13 T cell receptor beta chains below, sequenced in a study of metastatic and nonmetastatic thyroid tumors. Each patient came to thyroid surgery without any prior treatment (of any kind). TCRdb reassembled clones from the PCR reads with MiXCR. The repertoire holds under 35,000 clones, 15% to 20% seen once, with about 20% in the top ten. Sequencing was performed on blood. The receptors here all came from a female donor with papillary thyroid cancer or a benign thyroid nodule (not recorded which). Some clones in this sample may be carry-over from other donors' samples.

This clone showed up many times. The rearrangement uses TRBV6-5 and TRBJ2-5; a possible D gene is TRBD2 (6 bases). V shed 0 bases and J shed 5 bases, with 10 bases lying between them. The CDR3 is made up of 14 amino acids. Germline values: CDR1 MNHEY, CDR2 SVGAGI. In nucleotides, the CDR3 is TGTGCCAGCAGTTACTCGGCAGGGAGGGAGACCCAGTACTTC. Translating it yields CASSYSAGRETQYF.

This rearrangement joins TRBV7-3 to TRBJ2-2, with D tentatively TRBD2 (5 bases). The CDR3 is 15 amino acids. Between the trimmed V and J ends, which lost 1 base and 6 bases, there was a span of 12 bases. Germline V gives CDR1 SGHTA, CDR2 FQGTGA. The CDR3 loop reads CASSLIGNVAGELFF. CDR3 in DNA: TGTGCCAGCAGCTTAATCGGGAACGTCGCCGGGGAGCTGTTTTTT.

This clone showed up just a few times. V usage is TRBV6-2 or TRBV6-3 and J usage is TRBJ2-5; 9 nucleotides align to TRBD1. This CDR3 region has 16 residues. Germline trimming cut 1 base from V and 0 bases from J; bases unmatched to any gene: 3. Germline CDR1 MNHEY, CDR2 SVGEGT. The CDR3 DNA reads as TGTGCCAGCAGTTACTATGGGACAGGGTACCAAGAGACCCAGTACTTC. Protein: CASSYYGTGYQETQYF.

This clone was seen a handful of times. V is TRBV6-1 and J is TRBJ2-3; D is undetermined. The CDR3 totals 13 residues. Germline lookup yields CDR1 MNHNS and CDR2 SASEGT. The germline V and J ends were trimmed by 6 bases and 6 bases, with 13 bases remaining between them. CDR3 nucleotide sequence: TGTGCCAGCAGCCAAGGGCCGCAGGATACGCAGTATTTT. Translation gives CASSQGPQDTQYF.

This clone has at least ten counts. V is TRBV19 and J is TRBJ2-5; D is perhaps TRBD2 (5 bases). The CDR3 has 13 residues. CDR1 LNHDA and CDR2 SQIVND come from the germline V gene (reference sequence). V dropped 6 bases and J dropped 4 bases, with 12 bases sitting between them. The CDR3 region has the DNA TGTGCCAGTAGGTCGGACCGGGGAGAGACCCAGTACTTC. Translated: CASRSDRGETQYF.

Comments on this clone: One end of the junction does not line up with germline, which may come from a read error. The chain couples TRBV7-7 to TRBJ2-7; 7 nucleotides match TRBD2. Germline values: CDR1 SSHAT, CDR2 FNYEAQ (reference sequence). This CDR3 is built from 11 residues. The DNA for the CDR3 is TGTGCTAGCACAAGGAGGACTAGGCCGAACTTC. It specifies CASTRRTRPNF.

V gene TRBV12-3 or TRBV12-4 combines with J gene TRBJ1-1; D call uncertain. V was pared by 3 bases and J by 1 base, with 9 bases between. This CDR3 is 14 amino acids long. DNA of the CDR3: TGTGCCAGCAGTTTGGTTGGGCGGAACACTGAAGCTTTCTTT. Residues: CASSLVGRNTEAFF.

The chain has TRBV27 and TRBJ2-5, with D maybe TRBD1 (5 bases). CDR1 is MNHEY and CDR2 is SMNVEV in the germline V gene (reference sequence). V lost 5 bases to trimming and J lost 5 bases, with 12 bases between them. CDR3 size: 13 residues. CDR3 DNA sequence: TGTGCCAGCAGTAAGGGGTTTAGGGAGACCCAGTACTTC. Encoded protein: CASSKGFRETQYF.

The chain employs TRBV9 and TRBJ2-7, with D hard to call. The ends were cut back, 4 bases at V and 0 bases at J, with 8 bases in the middle. The germline V gene has CDR1 SGDLS and CDR2 YYNGEE. The CDR3 loop spans 13 amino acids. CDR3 nucleotides: TGTGCCAGCAGCCCGAGTTACTCCTACGAGCAGTACTTC. It is translated as CASSPSYSYEQYF.

This clone was counted only a few times. V and J are TRBV6-2 or TRBV6-3 and TRBJ2-7; 11 bases align to TRBD2. CDR1 is MNHEY, CDR2 SVGEGT, per germline. The CDR3 sequence is 13 residues long. The junction had 3 bases not matched to a gene; V was cut back by 5 bases and J by 6 bases. CDR3 in amino acids: CASSPGLAGEQYF. CDR3 nucleotide sequence: TGTGCCAGCAGTCCTGGACTAGCGGGCGAGCAGTACTTC.

This clone qualifies as medium-sized. The chain uses TRBV6-1 and TRBJ1-2; D might be TRBD1 (6 bases). V lost 6 bases, J lost 4 bases, and 18 bases lay in between. Germline values: CDR1 MNHNS, CDR2 SASEGT. The CDR3 has 15 residues. CDR3 nucleotides: TGTGCCAGCAGCAGGGCGGGGGCGGCAGGCTATGGCTACACCTTC. Its protein product is CASSRAGAAGYGYTF.

V and J are TRBV27 and TRBJ2-3; TRBD2 matches at 8 bases. Germline V lookup: CDR1 MNHEY, CDR2 SMNVEV (reference sequence). This CDR3 has 18 amino acids. V was pared by 8 bases and J by 0 bases, with 16 bases of the junction left unmatched. The CDR3 DNA is TGTGCCAGCCCCGCGGTATCCGAGACTAGCGAGAGCACAGATACGCAGTATTTT. Encoded protein: CASPAVSETSESTDTQYF.

This clone was detected ten times or more. The chain uses TRBV20-1 and TRBJ1-5; D remains ambiguous. Per the germline V gene, CDR1 is DFQATT and CDR2 is SNEGSKA (reference sequence). The ends were cut back, 2 bases at V and 1 base at J, with 12 bases in the middle. The CDR3 is 15 residues long. The CDR3 DNA is TGCAGTGCTAGAAGCGGAGTAGCAAGCAATCAGCCCCAGCATTTT. Translating gives CSARSGVASNQPQHF.